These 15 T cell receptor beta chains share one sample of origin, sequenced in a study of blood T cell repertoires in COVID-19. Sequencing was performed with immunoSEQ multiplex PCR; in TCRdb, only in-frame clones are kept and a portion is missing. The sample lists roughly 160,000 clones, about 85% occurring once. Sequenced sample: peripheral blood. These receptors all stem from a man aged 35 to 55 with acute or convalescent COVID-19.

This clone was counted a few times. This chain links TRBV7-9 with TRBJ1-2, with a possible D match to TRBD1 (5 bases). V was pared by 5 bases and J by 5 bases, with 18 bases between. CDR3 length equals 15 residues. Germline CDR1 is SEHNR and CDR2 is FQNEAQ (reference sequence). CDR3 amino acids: CASSTRQPGLYGYTF. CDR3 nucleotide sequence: TGTGCCAGCAGCACCCGACAGCCTGGGCTTTATGGCTACACCTTC. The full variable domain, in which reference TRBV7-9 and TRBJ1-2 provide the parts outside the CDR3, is DTGVSQNPRHKITKRGQNVTFRCDPISEHNRLYWYRQTLGQGPEFLTYFQNEAQLEKSRLLSDRFSAERPKGSFSTLEIQRTEQGDSAMYLCASSTRQPGLYGYTFGSGTRLTVV.

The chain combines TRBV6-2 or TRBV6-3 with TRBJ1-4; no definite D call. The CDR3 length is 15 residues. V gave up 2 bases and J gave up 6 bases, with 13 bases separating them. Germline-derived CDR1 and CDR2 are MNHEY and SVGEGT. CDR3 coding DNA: TGTGCCAGCAGTTACGAGAGAAGCGGGGATGAAAAACTGTTTTTT. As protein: CASSYERSGDEKLFF.

CDR3 in DNA: TGTGCCGCCGGGGGGACCAATAACTATGGCTACACCTTC. Translation: CAAGGTNNYGYTF. The chain is built from TRBV7-2 and TRBJ1-2, with D possibly TRBD1 on 5 matching bases. The CDR3 runs 13 residues. Trimming stripped 11 bases from V and 1 base from J, with 14 bases between. The germline gives CDR1 SGHTA, CDR2 FQGNSA.

This CDR3 is CASSLIQGRGYTF. The CDR3 coding sequence is TGCGCCAGCAGCTTGATCCAGGGGCGTGGCTACACCTTC. This chain links TRBV5-1 with TRBJ1-2, with D maybe TRBD1 (6 bases). V lost 1 base and J 7 bases, leaving 11 bases between the germline ends. The CDR3 has 13 residues. Germline lookup yields CDR1 SGHRS and CDR2 YFSETQ.

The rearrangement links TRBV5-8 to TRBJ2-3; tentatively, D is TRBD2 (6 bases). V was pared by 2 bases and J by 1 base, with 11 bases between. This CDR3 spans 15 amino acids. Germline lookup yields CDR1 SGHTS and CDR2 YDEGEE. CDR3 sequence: CASSFGIAGTDTQYF. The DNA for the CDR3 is TGTGCCAGCAGCTTTGGTATAGCGGGCACAGATACGCAGTATTTT.

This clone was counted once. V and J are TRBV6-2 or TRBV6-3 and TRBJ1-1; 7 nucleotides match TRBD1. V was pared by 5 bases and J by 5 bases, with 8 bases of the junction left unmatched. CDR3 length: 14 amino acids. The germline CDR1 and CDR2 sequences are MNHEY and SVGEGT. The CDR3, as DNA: TGTGCCAGCAGTCCCGACAGGGATAGAACTGAAGCTTTCTTT. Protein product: CASSPDRDRTEAFF.

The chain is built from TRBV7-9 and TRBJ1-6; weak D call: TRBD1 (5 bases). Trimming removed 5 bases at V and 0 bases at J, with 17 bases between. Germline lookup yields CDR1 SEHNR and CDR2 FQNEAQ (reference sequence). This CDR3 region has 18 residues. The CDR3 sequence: CASSLGGDLASYNSPLHF. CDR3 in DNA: TGTGCCAGCAGCCTGGGAGGGGATTTAGCCTCCTATAATTCACCCCTCCACTTT.

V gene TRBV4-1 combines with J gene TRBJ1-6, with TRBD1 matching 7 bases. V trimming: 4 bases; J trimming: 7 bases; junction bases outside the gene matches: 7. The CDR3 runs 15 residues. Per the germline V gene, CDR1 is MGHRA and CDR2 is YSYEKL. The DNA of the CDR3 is TGCGCCAGCAGCCCCGGTGACAGGGTGAATTCACCCCTCCACTTT. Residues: CASSPGDRVNSPLHF.

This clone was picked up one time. CDR3 residues: CASGADRAGYTF. DNA for the CDR3: TGTGCTAGTGGGGCGGACAGGGCTGGCTACACCTTC. The rearrangement links TRBV12-5 to TRBJ1-2; TRBD1 agrees at 8 bases. This CDR3 is built from 12 residues. The trim removed 6 bases at V and 7 bases at J, leaving 4 bases unmatched. Germline values: CDR1 LGHNT, CDR2 FRNRAP.

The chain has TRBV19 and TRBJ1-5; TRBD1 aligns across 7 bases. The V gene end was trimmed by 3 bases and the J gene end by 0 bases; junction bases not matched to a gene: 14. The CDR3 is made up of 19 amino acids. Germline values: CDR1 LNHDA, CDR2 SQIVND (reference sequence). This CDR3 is CASSISPTGSGSSNQPQHF. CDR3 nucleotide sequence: TGTGCCAGTAGTATTTCTCCGACAGGGTCGGGCTCTAGCAATCAGCCCCAGCATTTT.

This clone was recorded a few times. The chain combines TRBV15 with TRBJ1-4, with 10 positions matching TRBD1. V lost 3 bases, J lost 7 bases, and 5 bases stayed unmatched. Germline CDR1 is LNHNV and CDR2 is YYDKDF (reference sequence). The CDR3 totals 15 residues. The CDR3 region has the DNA TGTGCCACCAGCAGCAGACAGGGGGCGGTTGAAAAACTGTTTTTT. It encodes CATSSRQGAVEKLFF.

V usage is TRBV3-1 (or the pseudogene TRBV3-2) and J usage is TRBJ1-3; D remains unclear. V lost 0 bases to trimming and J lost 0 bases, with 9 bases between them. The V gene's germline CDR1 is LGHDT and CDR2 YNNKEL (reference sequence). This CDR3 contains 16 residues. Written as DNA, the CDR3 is TGTGCCAGCAGCCAAGACCCGAGCAACTCTGGAAACACCATATATTTT. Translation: CASSQDPSNSGNTIYF.

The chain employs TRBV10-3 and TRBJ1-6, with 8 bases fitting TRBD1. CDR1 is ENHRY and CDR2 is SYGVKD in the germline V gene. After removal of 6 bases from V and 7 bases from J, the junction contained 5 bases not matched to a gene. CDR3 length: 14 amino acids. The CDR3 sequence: CAIRLRQGNSPLHF. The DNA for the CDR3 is TGTGCCATCAGGCTACGACAGGGGAATTCACCCCTCCACTTT.

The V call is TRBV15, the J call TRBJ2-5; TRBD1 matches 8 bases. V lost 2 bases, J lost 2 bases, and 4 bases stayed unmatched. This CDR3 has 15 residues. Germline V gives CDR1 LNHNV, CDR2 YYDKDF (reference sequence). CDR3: CATSRPGQGQETQYF. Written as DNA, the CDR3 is TGTGCCACCAGCAGACCTGGACAGGGACAAGAGACCCAGTACTTC.

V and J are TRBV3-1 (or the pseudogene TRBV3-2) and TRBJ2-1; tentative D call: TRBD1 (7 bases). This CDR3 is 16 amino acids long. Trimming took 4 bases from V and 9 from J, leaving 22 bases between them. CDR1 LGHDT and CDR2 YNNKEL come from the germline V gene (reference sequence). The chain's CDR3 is CASSLGQKSVRGEQFF. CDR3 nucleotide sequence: TGTGCCAGCAGCCTGGGACAGAAAAGCGTGCGGGGTGAGCAGTTCTTC.